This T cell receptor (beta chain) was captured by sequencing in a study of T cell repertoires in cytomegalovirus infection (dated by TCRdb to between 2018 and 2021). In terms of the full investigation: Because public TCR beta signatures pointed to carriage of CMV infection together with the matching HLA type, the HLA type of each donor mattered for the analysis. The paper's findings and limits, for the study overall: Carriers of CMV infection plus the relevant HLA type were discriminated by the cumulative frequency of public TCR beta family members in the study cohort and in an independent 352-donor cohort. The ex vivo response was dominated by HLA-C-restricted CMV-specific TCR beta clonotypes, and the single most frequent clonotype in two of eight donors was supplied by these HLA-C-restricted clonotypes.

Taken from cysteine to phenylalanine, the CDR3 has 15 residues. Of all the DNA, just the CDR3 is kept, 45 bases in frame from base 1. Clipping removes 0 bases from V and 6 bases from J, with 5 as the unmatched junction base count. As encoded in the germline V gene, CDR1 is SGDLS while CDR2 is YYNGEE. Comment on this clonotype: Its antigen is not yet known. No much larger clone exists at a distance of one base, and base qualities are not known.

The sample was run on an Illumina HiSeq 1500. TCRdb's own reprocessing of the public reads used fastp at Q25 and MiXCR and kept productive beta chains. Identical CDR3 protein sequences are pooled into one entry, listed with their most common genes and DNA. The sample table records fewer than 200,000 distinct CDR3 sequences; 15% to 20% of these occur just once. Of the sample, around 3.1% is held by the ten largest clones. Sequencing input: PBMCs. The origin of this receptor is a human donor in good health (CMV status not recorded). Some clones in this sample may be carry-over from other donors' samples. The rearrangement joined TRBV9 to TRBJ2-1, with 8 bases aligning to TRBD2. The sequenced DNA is TGTGCCAGCAGCGTAGGGGCCAGCGGGGGCAATGAGCAGTTCTTC. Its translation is CASSVGASGGNEQFF.